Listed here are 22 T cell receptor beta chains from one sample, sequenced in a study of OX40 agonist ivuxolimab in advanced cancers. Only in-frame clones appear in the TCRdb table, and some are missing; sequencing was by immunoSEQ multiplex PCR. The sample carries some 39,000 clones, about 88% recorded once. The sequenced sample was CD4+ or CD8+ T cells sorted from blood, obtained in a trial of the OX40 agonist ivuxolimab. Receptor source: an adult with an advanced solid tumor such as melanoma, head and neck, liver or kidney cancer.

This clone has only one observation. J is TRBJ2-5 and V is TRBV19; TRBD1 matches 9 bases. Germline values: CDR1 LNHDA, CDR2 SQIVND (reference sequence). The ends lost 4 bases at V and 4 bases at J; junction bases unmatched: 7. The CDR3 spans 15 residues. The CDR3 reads CASSTGPGQGETQYF. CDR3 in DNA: TGTGCCAGTAGTACTGGACCGGGACAGGGAGAGACCCAGTACTTC. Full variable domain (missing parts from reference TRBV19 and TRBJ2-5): DGGITQSPKYLFRKEGQNVTLSCEQNLNHDAMYWYRQDPGQGLRLIYYSQIVNDFQKGDIAEGYSVSREKKESFPLTVTSAQKNPTAFYLCASSTGPGQGETQYFGPGTRLLVL.

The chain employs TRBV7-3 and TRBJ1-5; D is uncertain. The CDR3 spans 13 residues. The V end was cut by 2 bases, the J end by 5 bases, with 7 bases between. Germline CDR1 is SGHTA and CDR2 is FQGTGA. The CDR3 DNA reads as TGTGCCAGCAGCTTAGCCCACGATCAGCCCCAGCATTTT. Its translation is CASSLAHDQPQHF.

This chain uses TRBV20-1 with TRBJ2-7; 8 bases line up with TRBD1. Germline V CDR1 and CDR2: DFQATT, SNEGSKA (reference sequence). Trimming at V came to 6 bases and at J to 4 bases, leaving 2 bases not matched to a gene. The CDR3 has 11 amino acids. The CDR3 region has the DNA TGCAGTGCCTGGACAGGGTACGAGCAGTACTTC. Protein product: CSAWTGYEQYF.

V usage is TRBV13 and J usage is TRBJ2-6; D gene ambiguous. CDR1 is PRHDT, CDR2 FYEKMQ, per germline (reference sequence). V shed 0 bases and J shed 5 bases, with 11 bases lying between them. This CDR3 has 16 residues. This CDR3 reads CASSLGLSARANVLTF. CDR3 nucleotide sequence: TGTGCCAGCAGCTTAGGCCTCTCGGCTAGGGCCAACGTCCTGACTTTC.

CDR3 coding DNA: TGTGCCAGCAGTGCCCGGCTCGGGGCGGGTCACGAGCAGTACTTC. Amino acid sequence: CASSARLGAGHEQYF. The J gene is TRBJ2-7, the V gene TRBV25-1, with D perhaps being TRBD1 or TRBD2 (5 bases each). This CDR3 region has 15 residues. Germline CDR1 reads MGHDK; CDR2 reads SYGVNS. Trimming pared 4 bases from V and 5 bases from J, leaving 18 bases between.

The CDR3 spells CASSYNDRGETQYF. DNA of the CDR3: TGTGCCAGCAGTTACAACGACCGGGGGGAGACCCAGTACTTC. The gene calls are TRBV6-5 and TRBJ2-5, with a possible D match to TRBD2 (6 bases). CDR1 and CDR2 (germline): MNHEY, SVGAGI. Trimming shortened V by 2 bases and J by 5 bases, and 12 bases separated the two germline ends. The CDR3 has 14 residues.

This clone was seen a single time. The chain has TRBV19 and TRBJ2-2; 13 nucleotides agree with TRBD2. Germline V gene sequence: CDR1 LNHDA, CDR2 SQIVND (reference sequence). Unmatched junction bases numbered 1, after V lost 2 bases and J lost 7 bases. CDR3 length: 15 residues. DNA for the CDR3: TGTGCCAGTAGTATATGGACTAGCGGGGGCGGGGAGCTGTTTTTT. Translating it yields CASSIWTSGGGELFF.

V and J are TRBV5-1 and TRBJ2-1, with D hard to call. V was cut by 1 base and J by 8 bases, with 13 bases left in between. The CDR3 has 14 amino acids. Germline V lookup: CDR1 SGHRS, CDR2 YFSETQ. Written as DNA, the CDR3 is TGCGCCAGCAGCTTGCGGGTAGTTTGGGATGAGCAGTTCTTC. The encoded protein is CASSLRVVWDEQFF.

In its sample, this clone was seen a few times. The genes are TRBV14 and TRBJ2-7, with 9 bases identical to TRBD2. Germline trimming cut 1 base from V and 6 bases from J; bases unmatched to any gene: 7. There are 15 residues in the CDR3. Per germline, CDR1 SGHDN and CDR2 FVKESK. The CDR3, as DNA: TGTGCCAGCAGCCAAGGCCTAGCGGGATATGGCGAGCAGTACTTC. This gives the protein CASSQGLAGYGEQYF.

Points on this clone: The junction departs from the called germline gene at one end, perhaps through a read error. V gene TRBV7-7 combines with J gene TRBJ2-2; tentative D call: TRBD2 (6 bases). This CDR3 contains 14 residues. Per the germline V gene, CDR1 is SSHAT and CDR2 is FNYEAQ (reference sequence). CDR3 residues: CASSSWGDTGELFF. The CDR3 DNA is TGTGCTAGCAGCTCTTGGGGGGACACCGGGGAGCTGTTTTTT.

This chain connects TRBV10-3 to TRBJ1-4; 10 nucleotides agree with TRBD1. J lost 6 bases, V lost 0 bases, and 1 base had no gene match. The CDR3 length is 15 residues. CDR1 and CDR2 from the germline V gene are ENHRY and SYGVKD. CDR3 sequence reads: CAISESTGGDEKLFF. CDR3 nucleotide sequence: TGTGCCATCAGTGAGTCGACAGGGGGCGATGAAAAACTGTTTTTT.

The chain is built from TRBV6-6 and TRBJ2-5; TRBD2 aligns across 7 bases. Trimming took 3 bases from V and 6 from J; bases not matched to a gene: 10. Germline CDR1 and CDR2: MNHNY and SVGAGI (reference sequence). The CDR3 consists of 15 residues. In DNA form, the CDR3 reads TGTGCCAGCAGTTATGGGAGCGGGACCTGGCAGACCCAGTACTTC. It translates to CASSYGSGTWQTQYF.

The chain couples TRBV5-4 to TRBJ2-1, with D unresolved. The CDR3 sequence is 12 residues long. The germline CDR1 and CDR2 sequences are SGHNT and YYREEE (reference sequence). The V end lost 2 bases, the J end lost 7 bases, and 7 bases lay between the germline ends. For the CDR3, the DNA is TGTGCCAGCAGCTTCGGTGGAAATGAGCAGTTCTTC. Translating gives CASSFGGNEQFF. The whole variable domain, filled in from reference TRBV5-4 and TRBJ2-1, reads ETGVTQSPTHLIKTRGQQVTLRCSSQSGHNTVSWYQQALGQGPQFIFQYYREEENGRGNFPPRFSGLQFPNYSSELNVNALELDDSALYLCASSFGGNEQFFGPGTRLTVL.

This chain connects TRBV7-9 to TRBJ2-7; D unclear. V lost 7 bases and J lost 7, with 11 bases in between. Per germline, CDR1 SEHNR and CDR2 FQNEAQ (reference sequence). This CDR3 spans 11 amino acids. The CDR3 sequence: CASTSAGEQYF. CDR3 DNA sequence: TGTGCCAGCACCTCGGCTGGGGAGCAGTACTTC.

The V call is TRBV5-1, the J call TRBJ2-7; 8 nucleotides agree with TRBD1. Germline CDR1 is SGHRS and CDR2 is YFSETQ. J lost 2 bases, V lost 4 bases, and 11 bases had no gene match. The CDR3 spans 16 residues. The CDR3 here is CASSRTGQEITYEQYF. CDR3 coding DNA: TGCGCCAGCAGCAGGACGGGACAGGAAATTACCTACGAGCAGTACTTC.

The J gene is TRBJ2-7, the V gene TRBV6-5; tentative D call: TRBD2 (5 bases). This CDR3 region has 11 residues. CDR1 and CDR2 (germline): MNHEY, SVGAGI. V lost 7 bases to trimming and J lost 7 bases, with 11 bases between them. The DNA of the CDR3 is TGTGCCAGCAAGCACCGAGGGGAGCAGTACTTC. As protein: CASKHRGEQYF.

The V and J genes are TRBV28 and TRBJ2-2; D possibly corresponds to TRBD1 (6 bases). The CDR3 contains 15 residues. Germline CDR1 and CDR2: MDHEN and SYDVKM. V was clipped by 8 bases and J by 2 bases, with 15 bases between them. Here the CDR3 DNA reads TGTGCCAGCCAAAGGGGACAACTCAACACCGGGGAGCTGTTTTTT. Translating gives CASQRGQLNTGELFF.

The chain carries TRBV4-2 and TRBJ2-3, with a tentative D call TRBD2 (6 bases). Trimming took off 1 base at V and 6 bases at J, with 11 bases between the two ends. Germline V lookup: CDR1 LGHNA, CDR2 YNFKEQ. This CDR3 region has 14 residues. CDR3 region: CASSQGASADTQYF. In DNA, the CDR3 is TGTGCCAGCAGCCAAGGGGCTAGCGCGGATACGCAGTATTTT.

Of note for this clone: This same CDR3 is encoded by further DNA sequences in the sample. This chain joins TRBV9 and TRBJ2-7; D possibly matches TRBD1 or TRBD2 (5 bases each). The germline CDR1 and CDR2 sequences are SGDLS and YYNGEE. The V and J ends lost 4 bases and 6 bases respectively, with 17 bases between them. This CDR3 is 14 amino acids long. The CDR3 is CASSPRDDFSEQYF. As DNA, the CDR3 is TGTGCCAGCAGCCCCCGGGACGACTTTTCCGAGCAGTACTTC.

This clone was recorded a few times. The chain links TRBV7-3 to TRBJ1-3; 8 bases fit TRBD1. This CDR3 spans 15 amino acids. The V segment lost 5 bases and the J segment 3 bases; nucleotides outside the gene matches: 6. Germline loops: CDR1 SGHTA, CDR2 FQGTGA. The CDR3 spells CASSPSGTGGNTIYF. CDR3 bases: TGTGCCAGCAGCCCCTCCGGGACAGGTGGAAACACCATATATTTT.

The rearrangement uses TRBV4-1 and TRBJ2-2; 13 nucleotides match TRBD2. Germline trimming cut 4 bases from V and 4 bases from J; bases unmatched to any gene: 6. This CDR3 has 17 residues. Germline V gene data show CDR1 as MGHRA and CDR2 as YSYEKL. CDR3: CASSRGGLAGLTGELFF. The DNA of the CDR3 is TGCGCCAGCAGCCGGGGGGGACTAGCGGGACTCACCGGGGAGCTGTTTTTT.

The CDR3 nucleotides are TGTGCCAGCAGTGGACACCTTGGGGGTTACTTC. Translation: CASSGHLGGYF. V gene TRBV6-5 combines with J gene TRBJ2-5; perhaps D is TRBD1 or TRBD2 (5 bases each). V was shortened by 5 bases and J by 14 bases, with 15 bases between the two germline ends. This CDR3 is 11 amino acids long. Germline lookup yields CDR1 MNHEY and CDR2 SVGAGI.